The rows below give T cell receptor beta chains drawn from one sample of a study of T cell changes during pregnancy in multiple sclerosis. Repertoires were generated with immunoSEQ multiplex PCR, while TCRdb's copy carries only in-frame clones and drops some. The sample shows fewer than 40,000 clones, 85% to 90% of them seen only once. This sample comprised CD8+ T cells from peripheral blood mononuclear cells, obtained after pregnancy. The receptor source for this set is a female donor with multiple sclerosis, enrolled in a pregnancy study. Both conserved end residues are part of each CDR3. Fields, in order: V gene, J gene, CDR3 protein.

>TRBV6-5|TRBJ1-3
CASRDDRGKGNTIYF
>TRBV4-3|TRBJ1-5
CASSQDRGPHQPQHF
>TRBV7-7|TRBJ2-5
CASARGGQETQYF
>TRBV11-2|TRBJ2-3
CASSIAGQGTDTQYF
>TRBV7-2|TRBJ2-7
CASSSSGTGTLDSYEQYF
>TRBV4-2|TRBJ2-2
CASSHLRTGNTGELFF
>TRBV20-1|TRBJ2-7
CSADEAYEQYF
>TRBV5-1|TRBJ1-5
CARLFTGENQPQHF
>TRBV10-1|TRBJ1-1
CASPLSAVRSCTEAFF
>TRBV10-3|TRBJ2-7
CAITGTDSSYEQYF
>TRBV4-3|TRBJ2-3
CASSQGLAADRTDTQYF
>TRBV29-1|TRBJ1-2
CSVGGQDGYTF
>TRBV4-3|TRBJ1-4
CASSQDRGHEKLFF
>TRBV7-2|TRBJ2-7
CASSLTSYEQYF
>TRBV4-1|TRBJ2-7
CASSLRDGGYEQYF
>TRBV5-6|TRBJ1-1
CASSLISTEAFF
>TRBV6-5|TRBJ2-1
CASSYSAGSSYNEQFF
>TRBV5-4|TRBJ2-7
CASSWGVGTGFYEQYF
>TRBV5-6|TRBJ1-2
CASSLGNTGYYGYTF
>TRBV7-2|TRBJ2-5
CASSATTSRGETQYF
>TRBV14|TRBJ2-1
CASSHRLAGGPHEQFF
>TRBV9|TRBJ2-2
CASSVERRPGELFF
>TRBV29-1|TRBJ1-1
CSVSPTGGNTEAFF
>TRBV6-5|TRBJ1-2
CASMTGDGYTF
>TRBV4-1|TRBJ2-1
CASRILAEGNEQFF
>TRBV11-2|TRBJ1-2
CASSPSRTYGYTF
>TRBV9|TRBJ2-3
CASVAGGDNTQYF
>TRBV11-1|TRBJ2-7
CASSSPGTPYEQYF
>TRBV9|TRBJ1-3
CASSVGGLTGNTIYF
>TRBV5-4|TRBJ2-3
CASSLDSGENTQYF
>TRBV4-3|TRBJ1-5
CASSQERGLANQPQHF
>TRBV7-2|TRBJ1-2
CASSWAPGQFLDGYTF